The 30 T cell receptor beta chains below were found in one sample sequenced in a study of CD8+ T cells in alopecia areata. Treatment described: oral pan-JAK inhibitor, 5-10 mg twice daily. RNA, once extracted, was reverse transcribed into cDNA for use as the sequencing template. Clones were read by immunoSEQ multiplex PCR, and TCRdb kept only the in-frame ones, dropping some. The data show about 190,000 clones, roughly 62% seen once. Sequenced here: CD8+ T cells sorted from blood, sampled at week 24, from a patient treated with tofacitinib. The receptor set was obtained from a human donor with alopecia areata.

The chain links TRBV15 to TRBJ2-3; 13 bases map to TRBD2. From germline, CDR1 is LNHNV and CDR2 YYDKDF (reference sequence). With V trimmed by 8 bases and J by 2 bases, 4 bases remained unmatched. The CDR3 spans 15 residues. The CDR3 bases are TGTGCCACCGTGACTAGCGGGGGGTACACAGATACGCAGTATTTT. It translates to CATVTSGGYTDTQYF.

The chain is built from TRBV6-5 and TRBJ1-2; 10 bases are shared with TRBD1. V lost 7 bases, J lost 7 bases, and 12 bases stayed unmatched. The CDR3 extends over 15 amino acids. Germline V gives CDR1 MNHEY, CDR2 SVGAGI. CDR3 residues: CASTYGTGATGGYTF. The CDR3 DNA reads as TGTGCCAGCACCTATGGGACAGGGGCTACGGGTGGCTACACCTTC.

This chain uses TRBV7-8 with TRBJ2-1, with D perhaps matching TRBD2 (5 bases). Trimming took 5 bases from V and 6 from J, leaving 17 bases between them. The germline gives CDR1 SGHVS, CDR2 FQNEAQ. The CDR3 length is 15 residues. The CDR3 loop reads CASSAHAGRFNEQFF. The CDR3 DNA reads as TGTGCCAGCAGCGCACACGCGGGTCGTTTCAATGAGCAGTTCTTC.

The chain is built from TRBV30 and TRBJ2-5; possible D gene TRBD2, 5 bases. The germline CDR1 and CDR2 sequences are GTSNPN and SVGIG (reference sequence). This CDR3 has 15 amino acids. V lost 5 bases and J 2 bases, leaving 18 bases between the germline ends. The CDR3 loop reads CAWGPGTAAQETQYF. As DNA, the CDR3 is TGTGCCTGGGGTCCGGGAACAGCCGCGCAAGAGACCCAGTACTTC.

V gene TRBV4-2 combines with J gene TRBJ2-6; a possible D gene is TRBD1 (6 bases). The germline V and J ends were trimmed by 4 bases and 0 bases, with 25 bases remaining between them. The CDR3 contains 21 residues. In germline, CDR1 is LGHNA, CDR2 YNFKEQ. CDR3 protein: CASSPLGIADRIYSGANVLTF. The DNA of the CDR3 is TGTGCCAGCAGCCCATTGGGGATAGCAGACAGGATCTACTCTGGGGCCAACGTCCTGACTTTC.

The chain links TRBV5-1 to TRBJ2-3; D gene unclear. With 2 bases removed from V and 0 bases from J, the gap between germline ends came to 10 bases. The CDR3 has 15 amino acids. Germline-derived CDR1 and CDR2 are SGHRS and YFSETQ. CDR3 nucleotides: TGCGCCAGCAGCTTAGGCTCGTCTAGCACAGATACGCAGTATTTT. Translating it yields CASSLGSSSTDTQYF.

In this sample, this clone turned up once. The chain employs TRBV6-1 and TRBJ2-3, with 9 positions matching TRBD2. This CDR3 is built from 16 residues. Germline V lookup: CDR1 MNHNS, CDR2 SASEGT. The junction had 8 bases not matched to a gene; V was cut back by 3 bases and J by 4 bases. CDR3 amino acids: CASSEGGGGVSDTQYF. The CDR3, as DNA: TGTGCCAGCAGTGAGGGCGGCGGGGGGGTTTCAGATACGCAGTATTTT.

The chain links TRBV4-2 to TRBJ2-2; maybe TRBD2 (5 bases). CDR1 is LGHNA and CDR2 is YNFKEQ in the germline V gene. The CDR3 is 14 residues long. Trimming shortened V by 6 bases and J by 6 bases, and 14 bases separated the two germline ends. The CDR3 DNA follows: TGTGCCAGCAGGCCGAGGGCGGACGCCGGGGAGCTGTTTTTT. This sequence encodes CASRPRADAGELFF.

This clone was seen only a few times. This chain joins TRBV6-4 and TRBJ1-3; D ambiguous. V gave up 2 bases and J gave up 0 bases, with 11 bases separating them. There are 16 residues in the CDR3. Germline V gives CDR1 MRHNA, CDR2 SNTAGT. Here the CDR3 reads CASSDAPRCSGNTIYF. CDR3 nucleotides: TGTGCCAGCAGTGACGCTCCTCGTTGCTCTGGAAACACCATATATTTT.

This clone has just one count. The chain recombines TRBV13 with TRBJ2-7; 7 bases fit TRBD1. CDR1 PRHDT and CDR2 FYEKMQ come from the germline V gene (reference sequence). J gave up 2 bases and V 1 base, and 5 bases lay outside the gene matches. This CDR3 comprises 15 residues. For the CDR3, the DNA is TGTGCCAGCAGCTTAGCCGGACAGGAGACCTACGAGCAGTACTTC. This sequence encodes CASSLAGQETYEQYF.

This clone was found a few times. This chain's CDR3 is CASSFGTANTEAFF. The CDR3 region has the DNA TGTGCCAGCAGCTTTGGGACAGCGAACACTGAAGCTTTCTTT. This chain links TRBV7-9 with TRBJ1-1; 7 bases line up with TRBD1. There are 14 residues in the CDR3. J lost 1 base, V lost 3 bases, and 2 bases had no gene match. Germline V lookup: CDR1 SEHNR, CDR2 FQNEAQ (reference sequence).

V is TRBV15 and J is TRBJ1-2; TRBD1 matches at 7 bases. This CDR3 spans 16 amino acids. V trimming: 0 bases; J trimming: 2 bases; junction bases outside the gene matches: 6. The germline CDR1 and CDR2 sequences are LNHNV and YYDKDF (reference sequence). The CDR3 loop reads CATSRDYGTENYGYTF. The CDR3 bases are TGTGCCACCAGCAGAGATTATGGGACAGAGAACTATGGCTACACCTTC.

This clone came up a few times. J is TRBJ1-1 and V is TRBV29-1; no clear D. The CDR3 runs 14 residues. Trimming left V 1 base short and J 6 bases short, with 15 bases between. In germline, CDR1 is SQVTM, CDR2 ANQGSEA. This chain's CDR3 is CSVEGKERAAEAFF. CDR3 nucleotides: TGCAGCGTTGAAGGAAAGGAGAGGGCGGCTGAAGCTTTCTTT.

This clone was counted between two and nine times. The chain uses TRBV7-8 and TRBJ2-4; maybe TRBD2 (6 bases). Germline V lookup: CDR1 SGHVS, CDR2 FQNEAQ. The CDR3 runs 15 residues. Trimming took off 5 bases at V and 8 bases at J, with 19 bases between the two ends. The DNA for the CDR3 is TGTGCCAGCAGCGGGAGGCAGGGCGGTGAAGACATTCAGTACTTC. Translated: CASSGRQGGEDIQYF. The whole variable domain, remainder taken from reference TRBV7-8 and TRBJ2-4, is GAGVSQSPRYKVAKRGQDVALRCDPISGHVSLFWYQQALGQGPEFLTYFQNEAQLDKSGLPSDRFFAERPEGSVSTLKIQRTQQEDSAVYLCASSGRQGGEDIQYFGAGTRLSVL.

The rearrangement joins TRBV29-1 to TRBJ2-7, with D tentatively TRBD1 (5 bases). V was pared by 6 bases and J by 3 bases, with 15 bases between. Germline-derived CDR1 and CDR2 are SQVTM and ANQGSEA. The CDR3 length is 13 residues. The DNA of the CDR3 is TGCAGCGTGCTGACAGTATCAGGCTACGAGCAGTACTTC. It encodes CSVLTVSGYEQYF.

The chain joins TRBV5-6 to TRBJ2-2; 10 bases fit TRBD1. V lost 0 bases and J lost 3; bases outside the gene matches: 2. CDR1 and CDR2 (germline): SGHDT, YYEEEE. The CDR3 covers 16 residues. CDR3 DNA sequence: TGTGCCAGCAGCTTGGTGACAGGGGGCTACACCGGGGAGCTGTTTTTT. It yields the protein CASSLVTGGYTGELFF.

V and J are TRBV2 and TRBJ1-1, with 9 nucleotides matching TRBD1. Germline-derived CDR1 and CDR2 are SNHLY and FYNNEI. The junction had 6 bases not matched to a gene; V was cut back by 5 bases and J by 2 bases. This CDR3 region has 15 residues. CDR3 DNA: TGTGCCAGCAGTCTAACGGGACAGGGTAACACTGAAGCTTTCTTT. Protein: CASSLTGQGNTEAFF.

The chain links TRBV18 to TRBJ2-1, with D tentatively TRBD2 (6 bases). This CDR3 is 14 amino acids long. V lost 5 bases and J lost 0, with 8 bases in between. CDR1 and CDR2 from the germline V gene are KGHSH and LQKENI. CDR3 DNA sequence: TGTGCCAGCTCAGGGACTTCCTCCTACAATGAGCAGTTCTTC. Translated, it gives CASSGTSSYNEQFF.

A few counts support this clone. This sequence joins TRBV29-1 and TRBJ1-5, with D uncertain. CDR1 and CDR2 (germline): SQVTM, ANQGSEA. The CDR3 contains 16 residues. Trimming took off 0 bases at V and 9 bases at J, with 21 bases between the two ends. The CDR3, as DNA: TGCAGCGTTGAAGAACAAACAAGACAAGATCGTCGGCCCCAGCATTTT. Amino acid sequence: CSVEEQTRQDRRPQHF.

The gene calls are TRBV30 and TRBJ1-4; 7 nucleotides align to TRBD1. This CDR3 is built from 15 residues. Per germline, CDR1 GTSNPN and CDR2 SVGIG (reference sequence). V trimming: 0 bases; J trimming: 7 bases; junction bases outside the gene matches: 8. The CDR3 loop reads CAWSVGGGDLEKLFF. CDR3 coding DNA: TGTGCCTGGAGTGTCGGAGGGGGCGACCTTGAAAAACTGTTTTTT.

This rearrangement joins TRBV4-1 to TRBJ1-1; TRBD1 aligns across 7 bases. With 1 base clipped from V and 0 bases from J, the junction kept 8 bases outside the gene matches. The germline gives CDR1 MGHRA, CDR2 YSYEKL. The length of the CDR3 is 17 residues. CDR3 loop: CASSQGLPGGLNTEAFF. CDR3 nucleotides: TGCGCCAGCAGCCAAGGCCTTCCAGGGGGGTTGAACACTGAAGCTTTCTTT.

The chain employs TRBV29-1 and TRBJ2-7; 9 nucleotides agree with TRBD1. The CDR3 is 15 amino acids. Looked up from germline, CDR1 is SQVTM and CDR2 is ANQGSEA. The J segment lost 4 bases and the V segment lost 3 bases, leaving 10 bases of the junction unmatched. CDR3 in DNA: TGCAGCGTTGAGGAGGTTGGGACAGGGCTATACGAGCAGTACTTC. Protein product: CSVEEVGTGLYEQYF.

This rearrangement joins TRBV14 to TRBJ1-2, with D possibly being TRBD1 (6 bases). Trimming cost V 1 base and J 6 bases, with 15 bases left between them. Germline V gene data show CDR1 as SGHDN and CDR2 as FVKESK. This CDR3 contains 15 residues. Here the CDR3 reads CASSQVRAGVDGYTF. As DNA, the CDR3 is TGTGCCAGCAGCCAAGTTAGGGCAGGGGTCGATGGCTACACCTTC.

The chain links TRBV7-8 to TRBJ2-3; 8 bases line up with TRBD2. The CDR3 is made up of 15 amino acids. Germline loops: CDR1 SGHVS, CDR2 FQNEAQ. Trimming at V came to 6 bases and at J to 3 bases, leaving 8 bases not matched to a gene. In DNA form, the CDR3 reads TGTGCCAGCAGAGGGAGCGGGGGTTTAACAGATACGCAGTATTTT. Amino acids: CASRGSGGLTDTQYF.

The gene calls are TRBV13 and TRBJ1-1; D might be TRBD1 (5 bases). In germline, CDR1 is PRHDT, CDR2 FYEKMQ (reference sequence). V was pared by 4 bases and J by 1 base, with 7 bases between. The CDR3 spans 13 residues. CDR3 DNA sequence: TGTGCCAGCAGCTCCGGGGCGAACACTGAAGCTTTCTTT. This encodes CASSSGANTEAFF.

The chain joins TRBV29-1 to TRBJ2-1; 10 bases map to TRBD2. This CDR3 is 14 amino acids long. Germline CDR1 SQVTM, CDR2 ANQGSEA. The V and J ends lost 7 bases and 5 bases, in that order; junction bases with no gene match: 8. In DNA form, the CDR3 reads TGCAGCGGGACCGGGACTAGCGCACACAATGAGCAGTTCTTC. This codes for CSGTGTSAHNEQFF.

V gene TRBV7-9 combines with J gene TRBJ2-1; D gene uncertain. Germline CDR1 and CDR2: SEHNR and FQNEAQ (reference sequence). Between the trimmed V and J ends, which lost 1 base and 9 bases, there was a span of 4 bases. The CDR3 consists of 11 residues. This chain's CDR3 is CASSLGPEQFF. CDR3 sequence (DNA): TGTGCCAGCAGCTTAGGACCTGAGCAGTTCTTC.

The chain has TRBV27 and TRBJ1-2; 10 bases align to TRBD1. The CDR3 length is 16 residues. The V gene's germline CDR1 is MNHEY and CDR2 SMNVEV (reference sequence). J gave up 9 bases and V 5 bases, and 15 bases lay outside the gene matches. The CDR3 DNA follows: TGTGCCAGCAGTCGGGACAGGGGCCCTTCGATGGGACGCTACACCTTC. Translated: CASSRDRGPSMGRYTF.

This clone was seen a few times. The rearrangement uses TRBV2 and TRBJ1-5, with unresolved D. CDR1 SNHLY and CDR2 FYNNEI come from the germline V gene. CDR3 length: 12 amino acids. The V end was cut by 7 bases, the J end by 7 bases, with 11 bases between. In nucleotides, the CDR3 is TGTGCCAGCACTGATACAGAACAGCCCCAGCATTTT. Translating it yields CASTDTEQPQHF.

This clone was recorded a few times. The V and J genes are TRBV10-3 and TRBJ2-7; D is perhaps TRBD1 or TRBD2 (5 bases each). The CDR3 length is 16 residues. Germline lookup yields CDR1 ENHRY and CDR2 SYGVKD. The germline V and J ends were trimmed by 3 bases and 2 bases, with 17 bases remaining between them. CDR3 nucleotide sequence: TGTGCCATCAGTGATCGACTTGAGGGGCCGACCTACGAGCAGTACTTC. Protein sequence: CAISDRLEGPTYEQYF.